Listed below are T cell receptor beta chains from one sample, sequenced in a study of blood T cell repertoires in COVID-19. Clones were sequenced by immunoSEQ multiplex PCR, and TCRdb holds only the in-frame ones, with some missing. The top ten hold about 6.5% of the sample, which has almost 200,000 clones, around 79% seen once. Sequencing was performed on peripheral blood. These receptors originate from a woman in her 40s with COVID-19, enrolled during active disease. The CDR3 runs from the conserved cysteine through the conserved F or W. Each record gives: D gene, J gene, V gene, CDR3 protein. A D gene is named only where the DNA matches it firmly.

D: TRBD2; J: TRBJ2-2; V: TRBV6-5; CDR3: CASTGLAGGPGELFF
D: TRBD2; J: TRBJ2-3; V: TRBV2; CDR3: CASNRLAGSDTQYF
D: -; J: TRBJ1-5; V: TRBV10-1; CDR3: CASSEGVRFSRPQHF
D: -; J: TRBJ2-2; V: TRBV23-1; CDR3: CASIIAGELFF
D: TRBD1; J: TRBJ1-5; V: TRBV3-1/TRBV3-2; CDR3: CASSHAGTGADQPQHF
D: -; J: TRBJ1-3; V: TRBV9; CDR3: CASSVGGQIRNTIYF
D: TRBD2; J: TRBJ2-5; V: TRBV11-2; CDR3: CASSSGATGGETQYF
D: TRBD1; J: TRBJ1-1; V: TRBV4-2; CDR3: CASSRPLGQQNTEAFF
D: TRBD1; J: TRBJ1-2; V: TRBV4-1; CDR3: CASSQAPQGAYGYTF
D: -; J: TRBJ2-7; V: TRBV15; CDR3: CATSRDRRYQRSYEQYF
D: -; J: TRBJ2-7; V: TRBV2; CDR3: CASRDVVGTPYEQYF
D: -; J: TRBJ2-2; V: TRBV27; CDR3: CASSLTANTGELFF
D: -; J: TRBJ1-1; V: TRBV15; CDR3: CATSGWEGRGNTEAFF
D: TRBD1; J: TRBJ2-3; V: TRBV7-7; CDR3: CASSSTGGFTDTQYF
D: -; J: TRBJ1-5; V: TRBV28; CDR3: CASSLGGAEGNQPQHF
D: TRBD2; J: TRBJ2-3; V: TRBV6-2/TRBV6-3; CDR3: CASSYETSGSLPDTQYF
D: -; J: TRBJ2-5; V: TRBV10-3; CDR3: CAISDQTRWYTQYF
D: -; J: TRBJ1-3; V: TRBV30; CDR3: CAWSERRGIWGNTIYF
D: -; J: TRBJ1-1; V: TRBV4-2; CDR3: CASSQDHNAGGAFF
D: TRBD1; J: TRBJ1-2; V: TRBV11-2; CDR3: CASSRTGYQGYGYTF
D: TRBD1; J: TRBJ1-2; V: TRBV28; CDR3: CASRSHGQGKYGYTF
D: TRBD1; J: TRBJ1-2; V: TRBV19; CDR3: CASTLFGGQGSPNYGYTF
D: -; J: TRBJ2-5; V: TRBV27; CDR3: CASSLLYRLGETQYF
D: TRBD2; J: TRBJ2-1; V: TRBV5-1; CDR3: CASNPSGGAYNEQFF
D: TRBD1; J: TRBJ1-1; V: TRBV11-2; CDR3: CASSSSTGQAGAFF
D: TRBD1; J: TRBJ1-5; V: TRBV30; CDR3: CAWSVQGQGGQPQHF
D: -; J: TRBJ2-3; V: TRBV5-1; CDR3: CASSLETASADTQYF
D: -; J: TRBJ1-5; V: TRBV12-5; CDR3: CASGIQLPWGDIYSNQPQHF
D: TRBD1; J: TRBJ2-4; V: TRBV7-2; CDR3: CASSFDPGGRTKNIQYF